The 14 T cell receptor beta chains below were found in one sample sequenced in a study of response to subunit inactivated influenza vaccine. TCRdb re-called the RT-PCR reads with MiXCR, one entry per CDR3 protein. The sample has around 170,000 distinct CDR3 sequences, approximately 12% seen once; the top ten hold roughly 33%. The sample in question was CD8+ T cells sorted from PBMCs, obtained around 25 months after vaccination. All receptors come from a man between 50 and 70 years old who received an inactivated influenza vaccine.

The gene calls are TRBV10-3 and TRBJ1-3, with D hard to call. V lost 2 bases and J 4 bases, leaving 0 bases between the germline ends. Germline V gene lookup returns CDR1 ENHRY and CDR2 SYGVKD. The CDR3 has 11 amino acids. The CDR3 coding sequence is TGTGCCATCAGTGAGGGAAACACCATATATTTT. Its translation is CAISEGNTIYF.

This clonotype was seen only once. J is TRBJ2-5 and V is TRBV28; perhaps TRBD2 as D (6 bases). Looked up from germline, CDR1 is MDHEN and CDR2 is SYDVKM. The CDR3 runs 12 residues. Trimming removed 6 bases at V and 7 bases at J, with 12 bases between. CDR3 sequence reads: CASSGSAGTQYF. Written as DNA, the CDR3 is TGTGCCAGCAGCGGGAGCGCAGGGACCCAGTACTTC.

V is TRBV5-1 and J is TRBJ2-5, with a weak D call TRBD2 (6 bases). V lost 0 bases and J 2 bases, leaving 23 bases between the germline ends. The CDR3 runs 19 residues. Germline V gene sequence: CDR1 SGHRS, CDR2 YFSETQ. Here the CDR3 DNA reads TGCGCCAGCAGCTTGGGGTCCCTAGCGCGATCGAGAGGGCAAGAGACCCAGTACTTC. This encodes CASSLGSLARSRGQETQYF.

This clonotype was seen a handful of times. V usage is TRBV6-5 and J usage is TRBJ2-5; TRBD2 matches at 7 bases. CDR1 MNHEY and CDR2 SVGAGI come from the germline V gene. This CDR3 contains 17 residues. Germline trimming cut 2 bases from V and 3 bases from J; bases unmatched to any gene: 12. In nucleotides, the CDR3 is TGTGCCAGCAGTTACGTCCCTAGCGGTTCGGGGAAAGAGACCCAGTACTTC. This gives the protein CASSYVPSGSGKETQYF.

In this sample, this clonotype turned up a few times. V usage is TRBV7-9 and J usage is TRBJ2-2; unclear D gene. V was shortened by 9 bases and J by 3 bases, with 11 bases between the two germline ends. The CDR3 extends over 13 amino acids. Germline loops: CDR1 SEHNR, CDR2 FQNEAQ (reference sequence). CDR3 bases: TGTGCCAGGATAAATGGCGACACCGGGGAGCTGTTTTTT. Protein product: CARINGDTGELFF.

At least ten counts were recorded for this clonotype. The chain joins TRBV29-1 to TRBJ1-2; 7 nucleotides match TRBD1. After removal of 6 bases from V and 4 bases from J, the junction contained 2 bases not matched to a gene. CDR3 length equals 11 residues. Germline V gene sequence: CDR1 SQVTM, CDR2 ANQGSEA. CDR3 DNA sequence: TGCAGCGTCCGGACAGGCTATGGCTACACCTTC. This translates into CSVRTGYGYTF. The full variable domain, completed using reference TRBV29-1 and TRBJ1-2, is SAVISQKPSRDICQRGTSLTIQCQVDSQVTMMFWYRQQPGQSLTLIATANQGSEATYESGFVIDKFPISRPNLTFSTLTVSNMSPEDSSIYLCSVRTGYGYTFGSGTRLTVV.

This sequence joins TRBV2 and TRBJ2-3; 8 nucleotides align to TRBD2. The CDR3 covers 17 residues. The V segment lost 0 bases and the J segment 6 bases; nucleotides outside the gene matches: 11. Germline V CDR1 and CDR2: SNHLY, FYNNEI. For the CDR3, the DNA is TGTGCCAGCAGTGAAGCCCCCCCGGGAGGGCCCTCGGATACGCAGTATTTT. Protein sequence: CASSEAPPGGPSDTQYF.

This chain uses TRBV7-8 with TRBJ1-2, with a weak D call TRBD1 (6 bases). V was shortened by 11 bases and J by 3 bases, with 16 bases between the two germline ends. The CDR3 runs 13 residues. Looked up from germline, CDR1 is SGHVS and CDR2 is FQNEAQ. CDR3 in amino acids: CAGGGGADYGYTF. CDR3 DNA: TGTGCCGGCGGCGGGGGGGCTGACTATGGCTACACCTTC.

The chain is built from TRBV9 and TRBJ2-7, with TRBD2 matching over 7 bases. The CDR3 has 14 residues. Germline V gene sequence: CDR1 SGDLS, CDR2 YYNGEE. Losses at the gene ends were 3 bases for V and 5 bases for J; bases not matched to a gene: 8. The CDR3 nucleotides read TGTGCCAGCAGCGAGACTAGCAGGGTCCACGAGCAGTACTTC. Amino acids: CASSETSRVHEQYF.

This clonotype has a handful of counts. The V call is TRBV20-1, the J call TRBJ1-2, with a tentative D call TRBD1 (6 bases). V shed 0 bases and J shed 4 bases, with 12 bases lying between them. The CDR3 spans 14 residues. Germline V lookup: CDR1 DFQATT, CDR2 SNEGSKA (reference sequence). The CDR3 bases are TGCAGTGCTAGAGATCCCTCCAGGGGCTATGGCTACACCTTC. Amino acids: CSARDPSRGYGYTF.

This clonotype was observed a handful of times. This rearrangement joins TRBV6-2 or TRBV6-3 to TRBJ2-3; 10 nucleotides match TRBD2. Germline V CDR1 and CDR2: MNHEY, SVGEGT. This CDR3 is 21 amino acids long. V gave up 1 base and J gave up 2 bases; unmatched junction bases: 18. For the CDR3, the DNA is TGTGCCAGCAGTTACTTAGCGGGAGGCTCCCTTCGTTTTTTGGACACAGATACGCAGTATTTT. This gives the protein CASSYLAGGSLRFLDTDTQYF.

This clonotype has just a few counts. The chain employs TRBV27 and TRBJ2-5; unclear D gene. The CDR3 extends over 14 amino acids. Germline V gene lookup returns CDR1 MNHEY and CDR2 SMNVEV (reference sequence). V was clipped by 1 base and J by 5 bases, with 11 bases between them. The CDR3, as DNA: TGTGCCAGCAGTTTATATAGTATTGGGGAGACCCAGTACTTC. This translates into CASSLYSIGETQYF.

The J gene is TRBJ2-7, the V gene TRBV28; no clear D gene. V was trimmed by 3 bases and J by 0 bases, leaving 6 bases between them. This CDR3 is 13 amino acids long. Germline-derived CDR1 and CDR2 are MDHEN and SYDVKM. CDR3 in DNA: TGTGCCAGCAGTTTGAGGATCTCCTACGAGCAGTACTTC. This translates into CASSLRISYEQYF.

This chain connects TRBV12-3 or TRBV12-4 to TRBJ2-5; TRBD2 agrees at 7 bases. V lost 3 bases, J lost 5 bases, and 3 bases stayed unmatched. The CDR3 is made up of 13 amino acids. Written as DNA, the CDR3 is TGTGCCAGCAGTTTGAACGGGGGGGAGACCCAGTACTTC. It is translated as CASSLNGGETQYF.